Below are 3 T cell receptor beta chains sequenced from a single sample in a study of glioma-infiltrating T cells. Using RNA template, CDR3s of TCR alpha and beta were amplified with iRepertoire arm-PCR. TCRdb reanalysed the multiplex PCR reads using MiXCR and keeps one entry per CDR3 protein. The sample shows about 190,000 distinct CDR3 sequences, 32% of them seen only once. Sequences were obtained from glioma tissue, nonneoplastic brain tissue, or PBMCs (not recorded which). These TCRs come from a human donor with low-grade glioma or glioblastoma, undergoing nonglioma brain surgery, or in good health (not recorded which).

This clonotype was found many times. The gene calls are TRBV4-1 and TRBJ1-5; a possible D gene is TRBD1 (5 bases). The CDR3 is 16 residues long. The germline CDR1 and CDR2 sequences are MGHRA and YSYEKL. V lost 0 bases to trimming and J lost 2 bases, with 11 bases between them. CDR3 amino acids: CASSQDGGLGNQPQHF. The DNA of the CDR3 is TGCGCCAGCAGCCAAGACGGGGGATTAGGCAATCAGCCCCAGCATTTT.

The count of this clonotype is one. The CDR3 DNA reads as TGTGCCAGCAGAAGACATGGTTATCGCAATCAGCCCCAGCATTTT. Translation gives CASRRHGYRNQPQHF. The gene calls are TRBV6-5 and TRBJ1-5; D not resolved. This CDR3 spans 15 amino acids. Germline CDR1 and CDR2: MNHEY and SVGAGI. V gave up 6 bases and J gave up 2 bases, with 14 bases separating them.

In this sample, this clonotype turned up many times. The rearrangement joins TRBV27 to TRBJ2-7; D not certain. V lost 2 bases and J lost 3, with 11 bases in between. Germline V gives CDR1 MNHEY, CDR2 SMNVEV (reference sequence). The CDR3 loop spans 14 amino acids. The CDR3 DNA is TGTGCCAGCAGTTTAGCAGGATCATTCTACGAGCAGTACTTC. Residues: CASSLAGSFYEQYF.